Presented here are 26 T cell receptor beta chains from one specimen sequenced in a study of metastatic and nonmetastatic thyroid tumors. With MiXCR, TCRdb reprocessed the PCR reads. The data hold about 24,000 clones, with 20% to 30% observed a single time. Among the patients, none had received any treatment before thyroid surgery. Sequencing was carried out using tumor tissue. These receptors came from a male donor with papillary thyroid cancer or a benign thyroid nodule (not recorded which). Some clones in this sample may be carry-over from other donors' samples.

Remarks on this clone: This may be a read error, as it is one base from a much larger clone. The CDR3 carries no conserved terminal phenylalanine or tryptophan, so it likely arises from a read error. V is TRBV19 and J is TRBJ2-3; TRBD1 might be the D (6 bases). V was trimmed by 10 bases and J by 2 bases, leaving 16 bases between them. CDR1 and CDR2 from the germline V gene are LNHDA and SQIVND (reference sequence). This CDR3 has 14 amino acids. The CDR3 loop reads CATEPGQDTDTQYL. CDR3 DNA: TGTGCCACCGAACCGGGACAAGACACAGATACGCAGTATTTA.

This chain links TRBV5-4 with TRBJ2-5; 10 nucleotides match TRBD2. Unmatched junction bases numbered 6, after V lost 4 bases and J lost 6 bases. CDR3 length equals 14 residues. The V gene's germline CDR1 is SGHNT and CDR2 YYREEE (reference sequence). The CDR3, as DNA: TGTGCCAGCAGCCCCCCTAGCGGGAGAAAGACCCAGTACTTC. Residues: CASSPPSGRKTQYF. Looking up the rest from reference TRBV5-4 and TRBJ2-5 gives the full variable domain: ETGVTQSPTHLIKTRGQQVTLRCSSQSGHNTVSWYQQALGQGPQFIFQYYREEENGRGNFPPRFSGLQFPNYSSELNVNALELDDSALYLCASSPPSGRKTQYFGPGTRLLVL.

Comments on this clone: The junction and the germline gene differ at one end; a read error may be behind it. J is TRBJ1-3 and V is TRBV4-1; 9 bases are shared with TRBD1. Germline assignment: CDR1 MGHRA and CDR2 YSYEKL. CDR3 length equals 15 residues. CDR3 region: CASCQEDRGGNTIYF. The DNA of the CDR3 is TGCGCCAGCTGCCAAGAGGACAGGGGTGGAAACACCATATATTTT.

This clone was observed many times. V is TRBV10-3 and J is TRBJ1-2, with D perhaps TRBD1 (5 bases). There are 13 residues in the CDR3. With 0 bases removed from V and 7 bases from J, the gap between germline ends came to 9 bases. Germline V lookup: CDR1 ENHRY, CDR2 SYGVKD. CDR3 amino acids: CAISESGGVGYTF. The CDR3 nucleotides are TGTGCCATCAGTGAGTCAGGAGGGGTTGGCTACACCTTC.

This clone was counted many times. The chain carries TRBV5-1 and TRBJ2-1, with TRBD2 identical over 8 bases. V dropped 0 bases and J dropped 0; count of bases not matched to a gene: 11. The CDR3 covers 19 residues. Germline CDR1 reads SGHRS; CDR2 reads YFSETQ. CDR3 loop: CASSLGLAGLVLSYNEQFF. The CDR3 DNA is TGCGCCAGCAGCTTGGGGTTAGCGGGATTAGTCCTCTCCTACAATGAGCAGTTCTTC.

This clone was counted many times. This sequence joins TRBV19 and TRBJ2-1; 10 nucleotides line up with TRBD2. V was pared by 5 bases and J by 4 bases, with 5 bases of the junction left unmatched. CDR3 length: 15 residues. Germline V CDR1 and CDR2: LNHDA, SQIVND (reference sequence). The CDR3 region has the DNA TGTGCCAGTAGTCTTTCTAGCGGGGGTTACAATGAGCAGTTCTTC. Encoded protein: CASSLSSGGYNEQFF. Full variable domain (rest looked up from reference TRBV19 and TRBJ2-1): DGGITQSPKYLFRKEGQNVTLSCEQNLNHDAMYWYRQDPGQGLRLIYYSQIVNDFQKGDIAEGYSVSREKKESFPLTVTSAQKNPTAFYLCASSLSSGGYNEQFFGPGTRLTVL.

This clone was detected many times. The V gene is TRBV7-2, the J gene TRBJ1-2; D remains unclear. Trimming stripped 0 bases from V and 0 bases from J, with 11 bases between. The CDR3 is 16 residues long. The germline CDR1 and CDR2 sequences are SGHTA and FQGNSA. CDR3 DNA sequence: TGTGCCAGCAGCTTAGCAGCGGACCGGACTAACTATGGCTACACCTTC. It encodes CASSLAADRTNYGYTF.

This clone was counted at least ten times. The V and J genes are TRBV25-1 and TRBJ1-6; 9 bases agree with TRBD1. After removal of 2 bases from V and 9 bases from J, the junction contained 5 bases not matched to a gene. This CDR3 contains 15 residues. In germline, CDR1 is MGHDK, CDR2 SYGVNS. This CDR3 reads CASSERDRDSSPLHF. For the CDR3, the DNA is TGTGCCAGCAGTGAACGGGACAGGGATTCTTCACCCCTCCACTTT.

This clone is medium-sized (0.01 to 0.1%) within its sample. The gene calls are TRBV3-1 and TRBJ1-1; weak D call: TRBD1 (6 bases). CDR1 and CDR2 (germline): LGHDT, YNNKEL (reference sequence). The CDR3 runs 14 residues. V was cut by 4 bases and J by 1 base, with 10 bases left in between. In DNA form, the CDR3 reads TGTGCCAGCAGCCCCGGACAGACGAACACTGAAGCTTTCTTT. The encoded protein is CASSPGQTNTEAFF.

The chain recombines TRBV12-3 or TRBV12-4 with TRBJ1-2, with 9 bases matching TRBD1. The V gene end was trimmed by 5 bases and the J gene end by 6 bases; junction bases not matched to a gene: 7. The CDR3 contains 14 residues. CDR3 residues: CASSPWGQGHGYTF. The CDR3 region has the DNA TGTGCCAGCAGTCCGTGGGGACAGGGCCATGGCTACACCTTC.

This clone was detected ten times or more. Other DNA sequences in the sample encode the same CDR3. The CDR3 bases are TGCGCCAGCAGCCGCCTGACTAGCGCCAGCACAGATACGCAGTATTTT. Encoded protein: CASSRLTSASTDTQYF. The chain uses TRBV5-1 and TRBJ2-3, with 8 bases that match TRBD2. The length of the CDR3 is 16 residues. The J segment lost 0 bases and the V segment lost 4 bases, leaving 7 bases of the junction unmatched. Per germline, CDR1 SGHRS and CDR2 YFSETQ.

Many counts were recorded for this clone. The J gene is TRBJ2-7, the V gene TRBV7-2; D is possibly TRBD1 (6 bases). Looked up from germline, CDR1 is SGHTA and CDR2 is FQGNSA. The V gene lost 1 base and the J gene lost 3 bases, with 10 bases spanning the gap. CDR3 length: 14 residues. CDR3 bases: TGTGCCAGCAGCTTAGAGGGACATAGCTACGAGCAGTACTTC. This encodes CASSLEGHSYEQYF.

As to this clone: One end of the junction fails to match germline, which may point to a read error. This rearrangement joins TRBV20-1 to TRBJ2-7; TRBD2 matches 9 bases. The CDR3 extends over 14 amino acids. Per germline, CDR1 DFQATT and CDR2 SNEGSKA (reference sequence). CDR3 DNA sequence: TGCAGTGCTAGAGTGACTAGCGGCACCTCCGAGAAGTACTTC. Its translation is CSARVTSGTSEKYF.

V and J are TRBV9 and TRBJ2-7; D is perhaps TRBD2 (6 bases). The V end was cut by 4 bases, the J end by 4 bases, with 18 bases between. Germline loops: CDR1 SGDLS, CDR2 YYNGEE. The CDR3 sequence is 15 residues long. The DNA of the CDR3 is TGTGCCAGCAGCCCCCTGTCGGGAGTAGGGTACGAGCAGTACGTC. It specifies CASSPLSGVGYEQYV.

By share, this clone ranks as medium-sized. The J gene is TRBJ2-2, the V gene TRBV24-1; no clear D. The germline V and J ends were trimmed by 1 base and 2 bases, with 10 bases remaining between them. Germline V gives CDR1 KGHDR, CDR2 SFDVKD. The CDR3 is 16 residues long. Here the CDR3 reads CATSDLPAANTGELFF. CDR3 DNA sequence: TGTGCCACCAGTGATTTACCAGCCGCAAACACCGGGGAGCTGTTTTTT.

There are many counts of this clone. V is TRBV6-2 or TRBV6-3 and J is TRBJ2-1; the D is unclear. Trimming cost V 4 bases and J 0 bases, with 16 bases left between them. The CDR3 covers 17 residues. Germline V lookup: CDR1 MNHEY, CDR2 SVGEGT. The CDR3 coding sequence is TGTGCCAGCAGTTCTATACTCGGCGTTAGCTCCTACAATGAGCAGTTCTTC. This gives the protein CASSSILGVSSYNEQFF.

As regards this clone: One base away lies a much larger clone, so this may be a sequencing read error. The V call is TRBV28, the J call TRBJ2-7, with 7 positions matching TRBD1. In germline, CDR1 is MDHEN, CDR2 SYDVKM. The V gene end was trimmed by 3 bases and the J gene end by 6 bases; junction bases not matched to a gene: 8. The CDR3 runs 14 residues. CDR3 protein: CASSFGTEVAEQYF. CDR3 nucleotide sequence: TGTGCCAGCAGTTTTGGGACAGAGGTAGCCGAGCAGTACTTC.

Regarding this clone: The junction and the germline gene differ at one end; a read error may be behind it. The chain couples TRBV7-2 to TRBJ2-3, with no clear D. CDR3 length: 15 amino acids. Germline CDR1 and CDR2: SGHTA and FQGNSA. The CDR3 DNA sequence: TGTTCCAGCAGCTTACGCCCGGTATCCACAGATACGCAGTATTTT. Residues: CSSSLRPVSTDTQYF.

The chain combines TRBV19 with TRBJ2-1; the match to TRBD1 covers 7 bases. V was pared by 5 bases and J by 13 bases, with 8 bases of the junction left unmatched. Germline V gives CDR1 LNHDA, CDR2 SQIVND (reference sequence). This CDR3 has 12 amino acids. CDR3 loop: CASSLDRELQFF. The CDR3 DNA sequence: TGTGCCAGTAGTCTCGACAGGGAACTCCAGTTCTTC.

This clone was seen many times. V is TRBV5-1 and J is TRBJ1-5; 9 nucleotides match TRBD1. This CDR3 has 16 amino acids. Germline assignment: CDR1 SGHRS and CDR2 YFSETQ. After removal of 0 bases from V and 2 bases from J, the junction contained 3 bases not matched to a gene. CDR3 sequence: CASSLGTGAGNQPQHF. In DNA, the CDR3 is TGCGCCAGCAGCTTGGGGACAGGGGCCGGCAATCAGCCCCAGCATTTT.

This clone was seen many times. The chain joins TRBV28 to TRBJ1-4; no reliable D call. This CDR3 has 14 residues. CDR1 and CDR2 (germline): MDHEN, SYDVKM. The V end was cut by 3 bases, the J end by 0 bases, with 5 bases between. The CDR3, as DNA: TGTGCCAGCAGTTTCCGGGCAACTAATGAAAAACTGTTTTTT. Residues: CASSFRATNEKLFF.

This clone was observed at least ten times. This chain connects TRBV2 to TRBJ2-5; D perhaps matches TRBD2 (5 bases). The germline V gene has CDR1 SNHLY and CDR2 FYNNEI. The CDR3 is made up of 13 amino acids. Trimming took 6 bases from V and 5 from J, leaving 13 bases between them. CDR3 in amino acids: CASSALEGETQYF. The DNA for the CDR3 is TGTGCCAGCAGCGCCCTTGAGGGCGAGACCCAGTACTTC.

This clone has ten or more counts. Other DNA sequences in the same sample also yield this CDR3. V usage is TRBV20-1 and J usage is TRBJ1-4; D uncertain. Germline CDR1 is DFQATT and CDR2 is SNEGSKA (reference sequence). The CDR3 is 16 amino acids. Trimming took off 2 bases at V and 4 bases at J, with 17 bases between the two ends. The CDR3 DNA follows: TGCAGTGCTAGAAGCCCGGCGGCAGGTCGTAATGAAAAACTGTTTTTT. Translating it yields CSARSPAAGRNEKLFF.

Concerning this clone itself: A single base separates this from a much larger clone, so it may be a read error. V gene TRBV12-3 or TRBV12-4 combines with J gene TRBJ1-2; maybe TRBD1 (5 bases). The CDR3 length is 13 residues. CDR3 nucleotide sequence: TGTGCCAGCAGGGGGGGTAGGAACTATGTCTACACCTTC. Protein product: CASRGGRNYVYTF.

This clone is classed as medium-sized. CDR3 loop: CASSLSGASSYEQYF. CDR3 coding DNA: TGTGCCAGCAGTTTATCGGGGGCTAGCTCCTACGAGCAGTACTTC. This chain joins TRBV28 and TRBJ2-7; perhaps D is TRBD1 or TRBD2 (6 bases each). Trimming took off 1 base at V and 0 bases at J, with 10 bases between the two ends. The CDR3 totals 15 residues. Germline CDR1 reads MDHEN; CDR2 reads SYDVKM.

The table lists this clone with many counts. This CDR3 is also generated by other DNA sequences in the sample. The rearrangement joins TRBV19 to TRBJ2-1, with D possibly being TRBD2 (6 bases). This CDR3 has 14 amino acids. V gave up 8 bases and J gave up 4 bases, with 15 bases separating them. Germline V gives CDR1 LNHDA, CDR2 SQIVND (reference sequence). DNA for the CDR3: TGTGCCAGTCTGGACTTGCGGGGTTACAATGAGCAGTTCTTC. Its translation is CASLDLRGYNEQFF.